This record covers a single TCR beta chain. The data originate from a study of beta chain features in type 1 diabetes. The germline CDR1 and CDR2 sequences are MNHNY and SVGAGI (reference sequence). This CDR3 comprises 13 residues. Between the trimmed V and J ends, which lost 5 bases and 8 bases, there was a span of 15 bases. Expressed TCRB transcripts were sequenced after all isolated RNA was converted to cDNA. The method was immunoSEQ multiplex PCR; TCRdb's version includes in-frame clones alone and lacks a portion of them. The sample holds 900,000 or so clones, 17% seen once. The origin of this receptor is a woman between 18 and 30 years old in good health. V usage is TRBV6-6 and J usage is TRBJ1-1, with D hard to call. The specimen was naive CD4+ T cells from blood. As DNA, the CDR3 is TGTGCCAGCAGTCCGTACGGACCGACCGAAGCTTTCTTT. This sequence encodes CASSPYGPTEAFF.